The next 30 T cell receptor beta chains were all read from a single sample in a study of blood T cell repertoires in COVID-19. Sequencing was performed with immunoSEQ multiplex PCR; in TCRdb, only in-frame clones are kept and a portion is missing. The sample lists around 180,000 clones; 70% to 85% were seen once. The material sequenced was PBMCs or T cells enriched from blood (not recorded which). These receptors came from a man aged 45 to 65 who had recovered from COVID-19.

The chain carries TRBV11-2 and TRBJ2-3; D possibly corresponds to TRBD2 (6 bases). V dropped 5 bases and J dropped 0 bases, with 12 bases sitting between them. Germline V gene data show CDR1 as SGHAT and CDR2 as FQNNGV. This CDR3 contains 15 residues. This chain's CDR3 is CASSPAGISTDTQYF. CDR3 sequence (DNA): TGTGCCAGCAGCCCAGCGGGCATAAGCACAGATACGCAGTATTTT.

This rearrangement joins TRBV6-5 to TRBJ1-5, with D unresolved. Germline V gene data show CDR1 as MNHEY and CDR2 as SVGAGI. V lost 5 bases and J 0 bases, leaving 11 bases between the germline ends. This CDR3 spans 15 amino acids. CDR3 nucleotides: TGTGCCAGCAGTCCCGGAGGGAGTAGCAATCAGCCCCAGCATTTT. Translating it yields CASSPGGSSNQPQHF.

The chain has TRBV7-2 and TRBJ1-1; D not resolved. This CDR3 has 13 residues. Trimming left V 5 bases short and J 7 bases short, with 14 bases between. Germline V gives CDR1 SGHTA, CDR2 FQGNSA. The CDR3 region is CASSPGRVGEAFF. The CDR3 nucleotides are TGTGCCAGCAGCCCTGGGAGGGTAGGTGAAGCTTTCTTT.

This clone has just one count. The rearrangement uses TRBV30 and TRBJ1-3, with a possible D match to TRBD1 (5 bases). Germline-derived CDR1 and CDR2 are GTSNPN and SVGIG (reference sequence). The V end was cut by 0 bases, the J end by 0 bases, with 12 bases between. The CDR3 consists of 16 residues. The chain's CDR3 is CAWSVGTGFSGNTIYF. In DNA, the CDR3 is TGTGCCTGGAGTGTAGGTACAGGCTTCTCTGGAAACACCATATATTTT.

This chain uses TRBV24-1 with TRBJ1-2; no definite D call. V lost 6 bases, J lost 6 bases, and 10 bases lay in between. There are 12 residues in the CDR3. Germline V gives CDR1 KGHDR, CDR2 SFDVKD. CDR3 nucleotide sequence: TGTGCCACCAGTATACGGGGAGATGGCTACACCTTC. Protein sequence: CATSIRGDGYTF.

This chain connects TRBV6-5 to TRBJ2-3, with 7 bases lining up with TRBD1. The germline V gene has CDR1 MNHEY and CDR2 SVGAGI. The CDR3 is 14 amino acids. After removal of 5 bases from V and 2 bases from J, the junction contained 4 bases not matched to a gene. CDR3 nucleotides: TGTGCCAGCAGTCCAACAGGGGTCACAGATACGCAGTATTTT. As protein: CASSPTGVTDTQYF.

The rearrangement joins TRBV19 to TRBJ2-6; D unresolved. The CDR3 loop spans 16 amino acids. Germline V gene lookup returns CDR1 LNHDA and CDR2 SQIVND (reference sequence). The ends were cut back, 0 bases at V and 0 bases at J, with 6 bases in the middle. The CDR3 coding sequence is TGTGCCAGTAGTATAGATCTTTCCTCTGGGGCCAACGTCCTGACTTTC. This codes for CASSIDLSSGANVLTF.

The rearrangement links TRBV4-2 to TRBJ1-4, with 7 bases lining up with TRBD1. CDR3 size: 15 residues. The germline V gene encodes CDR1 LGHNA and CDR2 YNFKEQ. V lost 0 bases, J lost 7 bases, and 5 bases stayed unmatched. CDR3 loop: CASSQEQGMVEKLFF. DNA of the CDR3: TGTGCCAGCAGCCAAGAACAGGGGATGGTTGAAAAACTGTTTTTT.

The rearrangement uses TRBV3-1 (or the pseudogene TRBV3-2) and TRBJ1-1; 10 bases are shared with TRBD1. This CDR3 is 15 amino acids long. In germline, CDR1 is LGHDT, CDR2 YNNKEL (reference sequence). V gave up 4 bases and J gave up 2 bases; unmatched junction bases: 4. CDR3 sequence (DNA): TGTGCCAGCAGCCTCCGGGACAGGGGAAACACTGAAGCTTTCTTT. Translated, it gives CASSLRDRGNTEAFF.

The V and J genes are TRBV6-5 and TRBJ2-3, with D possibly being TRBD2 (7 bases). Trimming left V 5 bases short and J 6 bases short, with 15 bases between. The CDR3 spans 14 residues. Germline-derived CDR1 and CDR2 are MNHEY and SVGAGI. The CDR3 sequence is CASSRTRGTDTQYF. CDR3 coding DNA: TGTGCCAGCAGTAGGACTAGGGGGACGGATACGCAGTATTTT.

The V call is TRBV5-1, the J call TRBJ1-2, with 8 bases that match TRBD1. The CDR3 has 14 amino acids. Germline CDR1 reads SGHRS; CDR2 reads YFSETQ. Trimming removed 4 bases from V and 3 bases from J; junction bases left unmatched: 5. The CDR3 DNA follows: TGCGCCAGCAGCCCAGACAGGGGCGACTATGGCTACACCTTC. Translation: CASSPDRGDYGYTF.

This clone was detected a few times. Written as DNA, the CDR3 is TGTGCCAGCAGCACCTACAGGGGAGGAGGTCAGCCCCAGCATTTT. Its translation is CASSTYRGGGQPQHF. The chain carries TRBV7-2 and TRBJ1-5; 7 bases agree with TRBD1. V lost 5 bases and J lost 6; bases outside the gene matches: 10. CDR1 and CDR2 from the germline V gene are SGHTA and FQGNSA. CDR3 length: 15 residues.

The gene calls are TRBV2 and TRBJ2-7, with TRBD1 matching 7 bases. This CDR3 has 14 amino acids. Germline V gene lookup returns CDR1 SNHLY and CDR2 FYNNEI. Trimming at V came to 8 bases and at J to 3 bases, leaving 10 bases not matched to a gene. Here the CDR3 DNA reads TGTGCCAGCGACCCGGGACAGAGGTACTACGAGCAGTACTTC. Its protein product is CASDPGQRYYEQYF.

V is TRBV10-3 and J is TRBJ1-2; no clear D. This CDR3 is built from 14 residues. Germline values: CDR1 ENHRY, CDR2 SYGVKD. V was clipped by 8 bases and J by 7 bases, with 20 bases between them. The CDR3 region is CAIFRPDPAGGYTF. The CDR3 DNA reads TGTGCCATCTTCCGGCCCGATCCGGCGGGTGGCTACACCTTC.

V usage is TRBV18 and J usage is TRBJ2-7, with TRBD2 matching 13 bases. Trimming took 6 bases from V and 4 from J; bases not matched to a gene: 3. This CDR3 comprises 14 residues. The germline V gene has CDR1 KGHSH and CDR2 LQKENI. The CDR3 spells CASSRGLAGYEQYF. DNA for the CDR3: TGTGCCAGCTCCCGGGGACTAGCGGGGTACGAGCAGTACTTC.

J is TRBJ1-2 and V is TRBV12-5; D not certain. The CDR3 is 17 amino acids. Between the trimmed V and J ends, which lost 1 base and 5 bases, there was a span of 20 bases. Germline assignment: CDR1 LGHNT and CDR2 FRNRAP. The chain's CDR3 is CASGLAQWAGGWYGYTF. For the CDR3, the DNA is TGTGCTAGTGGTTTGGCCCAATGGGCAGGCGGGTGGTATGGCTACACCTTC.

The rearrangement links TRBV7-9 to TRBJ2-2, with TRBD1 as a possible D gene (6 bases). Deletions cut 2 bases from V and 0 bases from J, with 10 bases between. The CDR3 length is 16 residues. CDR1 and CDR2 from the germline V gene are SEHNR and FQNEAQ (reference sequence). The CDR3 nucleotides are TGTGCCAGCAGCTTAAAGTCAGGGGCGAACACCGGGGAGCTGTTTTTT. Protein: CASSLKSGANTGELFF.

The table lists this clone with a few counts. This chain joins TRBV28 and TRBJ2-4, with 11 bases lining up with TRBD2. The CDR3 totals 17 residues. Germline V lookup: CDR1 MDHEN, CDR2 SYDVKM. The trim removed 6 bases at V and 0 bases at J, leaving 7 bases unmatched. The CDR3 DNA follows: TGTGCCAGCAGCCAAAGCGGGACTAGCGGAGCCAAAAACATTCAGTACTTC. Its protein is CASSQSGTSGAKNIQYF.

The gene calls are TRBV3-1 (or the pseudogene TRBV3-2) and TRBJ1-2, with TRBD1 as a possible D gene (6 bases). V gave up 3 bases and J gave up 1 base, with 15 bases separating them. The germline V gene encodes CDR1 LGHDT and CDR2 YNNKEL (reference sequence). The CDR3 consists of 16 residues. The CDR3 here is CASSHGLAGVNYGYTF. The DNA of the CDR3 is TGTGCCAGCAGCCACGGGCTGGCAGGGGTTAACTATGGCTACACCTTC.

V is TRBV28 and J is TRBJ2-5; D is possibly TRBD1 (6 bases). The germline V and J ends were trimmed by 6 bases and 3 bases, with 17 bases remaining between them. This CDR3 contains 15 residues. The germline V gene encodes CDR1 MDHEN and CDR2 SYDVKM. CDR3 DNA: TGTGCCAGCAGCCCCCAGGGGCGCGGCGAAGAGACCCAGTACTTC. It encodes CASSPQGRGEETQYF.

The rearrangement links TRBV15 to TRBJ1-5, with D possibly being TRBD1 (5 bases). CDR1 is LNHNV, CDR2 YYDKDF, per germline (reference sequence). V shed 5 bases and J shed 4 bases, with 12 bases lying between them. This CDR3 is built from 14 residues. CDR3 loop: CATSRRAGNQPQHF. DNA of the CDR3: TGTGCCACCAGCCGTCGGGCAGGGAATCAGCCCCAGCATTTT.

The chain recombines TRBV5-1 with TRBJ1-1, with TRBD1 as a possible D gene (5 bases). The V end lost 4 bases, the J end lost 0 bases, and 16 bases lay between the germline ends. In germline, CDR1 is SGHRS, CDR2 YFSETQ. The CDR3 covers 16 residues. In DNA, the CDR3 is TGCGCCAGCAGCCCCGGGGGGAGCGGGTTGAACACTGAAGCTTTCTTT. This encodes CASSPGGSGLNTEAFF.

This clone was counted only a few times. The chain links TRBV7-3 to TRBJ2-2, with 9 bases identical to TRBD1. In germline, CDR1 is SGHTA, CDR2 FQGTGA. The V gene end was trimmed by 2 bases and the J gene end by 8 bases; junction bases not matched to a gene: 9. The CDR3 totals 16 residues. The CDR3 nucleotides read TGTGCCAGCAGCTTAGGAGGGACAGGGTCCGCTGGGGAGCTGTTTTTT. It codes for CASSLGGTGSAGELFF.

This rearrangement joins TRBV4-1 to TRBJ2-7; a weak D match, TRBD2 (6 bases). This CDR3 is built from 15 residues. The V gene lost 0 bases and the J gene lost 3 bases, with 12 bases spanning the gap. Germline-derived CDR1 and CDR2 are MGHRA and YSYEKL. CDR3 residues: CASSQELNGGYEQYF. Here the CDR3 DNA reads TGCGCCAGCAGCCAAGAACTAAACGGGGGCTACGAGCAGTACTTC.

As regards this clone: A junction end diverges from the germline sequence, so it may reflect a read error. The chain has TRBV2 and TRBJ2-2, with D maybe TRBD1 (6 bases). The CDR3 is made up of 15 amino acids. Germline V gene sequence: CDR1 SNHLY, CDR2 FYNNEI. The CDR3 DNA is TGTGCCAGCAGGGAAGACAGGCCGAACACCGGGGAGCTGTTTTTT. It is translated as CASREDRPNTGELFF.

The chain is built from TRBV15 and TRBJ1-5; no definite D call. Between the trimmed V and J ends, which lost 0 bases and 7 bases, there was a span of 13 bases. Per the germline V gene, CDR1 is LNHNV and CDR2 is YYDKDF (reference sequence). The CDR3 spans 15 residues. CDR3 protein: CATSREFLASQPQHF. CDR3 DNA sequence: TGTGCCACCAGCAGAGAGTTTTTGGCATCGCAGCCCCAGCATTTT. Looking up the rest from reference TRBV15 and TRBJ1-5 gives the full variable domain: DAMVIQNPRYQVTQFGKPVTLSCSQTLNHNVMYWYQQKSSQAPKLLFHYYDKDFNNEADTPDNFQSRRPNTSFCFLDIRSPGLGDTAMYLCATSREFLASQPQHFGDGTRLSIL.

This clone was seen once. The chain links TRBV5-1 to TRBJ2-1; 13 bases are shared with TRBD2. The CDR3 contains 16 residues. V lost 4 bases to trimming and J lost 9 bases; unmatched junction nucleotides: 10. CDR1 and CDR2 (germline): SGHRS, YFSETQ. The CDR3 is CASSDGLAGVSGEQFF. CDR3 sequence (DNA): TGCGCCAGCAGCGACGGACTAGCGGGGGTATCAGGTGAGCAGTTCTTC.

The gene calls are TRBV5-6 and TRBJ1-3; no firm D call. The CDR3 is 16 amino acids. Trimming took 2 bases from V and 0 from J, leaving 12 bases between them. Per germline, CDR1 SGHDT and CDR2 YYEEEE. The CDR3 loop is CASSFLVLHSGNTIYF. The CDR3 nucleotides read TGTGCCAGCAGCTTTTTAGTCCTTCACTCTGGAAACACCATATATTTT. Variable domain in full (rest from reference TRBV5-6 and TRBJ1-3): DAGVTQSPTHLIKTRGQQVTLRCSPKSGHDTVSWYQQALGQGPQFIFQYYEEEERQRGNFPDRFSGHQFPNYSSELNVNALLLGDSALYLCASSFLVLHSGNTIYFGEGSWLTVV.

This clone was observed a single time. This chain connects TRBV6-5 to TRBJ2-3, with 7 nucleotides matching TRBD1. Trimming at V came to 10 bases and at J to 2 bases, leaving 9 bases not matched to a gene. The germline gives CDR1 MNHEY, CDR2 SVGAGI. This CDR3 has 14 residues. In nucleotides, the CDR3 is TGTGCCACTACGACAGGGATACTCACAGATACGCAGTATTTT. This encodes CATTTGILTDTQYF.

This sequence joins TRBV6-5 and TRBJ1-4; D ambiguous. This CDR3 spans 15 amino acids. Trimming took off 6 bases at V and 3 bases at J, with 14 bases between the two ends. In germline, CDR1 is MNHEY, CDR2 SVGAGI. As DNA, the CDR3 is TGTGCCAGCAGCCCCAACGTGGCGGCTAATGAAAAACTGTTTTTT. Its protein is CASSPNVAANEKLFF.